One T cell receptor (beta chain) is described in this entry. CDR3 size: 16 residues. V lost 3 bases to trimming and J lost 7 bases; unmatched junction nucleotides: 5. Germline-derived CDR1 and CDR2 are SGHNT and YENEEA. Assay used: immunoSEQ multiplex PCR; TCRdb lists only in-frame clones, some missing. The table has about 1.5 million clones, under 99% seen once; the top ten hold less than 0.55%. The data originate from a study of shared clonotypes between healthy human individuals. This chain joins TRBV11-3 and TRBJ2-1; 14 bases agree with TRBD2. Sequencing was done on a sample of naive CD4+ T cells sorted from blood. Documented subset: CD45RA+ positively selected. This TCR was sampled from a young man in good health. The CDR3 sequence is CASSFGLAGGGNEQFF. The CDR3 nucleotides read TGTGCCAGCAGCTTCGGACTAGCGGGAGGTGGAAATGAGCAGTTCTTC.